These 11 T cell receptor beta chains originate from one sample sequenced in a study of Ad26.COV2.S vaccination and SARS-CoV-2 variants. Produced via immunoSEQ multiplex PCR; TCRdb's table is partial and in-frame only. The table records 440,000 or so clones, around 92% of them present only once. This sample's treatment: around 19 received Ad26.COV2.S at low or high dose, single or two shots; 5 received placebo; per-sample allocation not given. Specimens were obtained on day 63 following the first vaccine or placebo injection. The sample consisted of peripheral blood, taken in a trial of Ad26.COV2.S vaccine versus placebo. These receptor sequences come from a person between 18 and 60 years old who received the Ad26.COV2.S COVID-19 vaccine or a placebo.

This rearrangement joins TRBV29-1 to TRBJ1-1; D is perhaps TRBD1 (5 bases). CDR1 is SQVTM, CDR2 ANQGSEA, per germline. The CDR3 consists of 12 residues. V lost 3 bases and J 3 bases, leaving 8 bases between the germline ends. CDR3 DNA sequence: TGCAGCGTTGAGGCCAGGGACACTGAAGCTTTCTTT. This gives the protein CSVEARDTEAFF.

The V call is TRBV9, the J call TRBJ2-1; D perhaps matches TRBD1 (5 bases). The V gene lost 0 bases and the J gene lost 0 bases, with 10 bases spanning the gap. From germline, CDR1 is SGDLS and CDR2 YYNGEE. CDR3 length: 16 amino acids. In nucleotides, the CDR3 is TGTGCCAGCAGCGTAGAGGGGCAGAGCTCCTACAATGAGCAGTTCTTC. Residues: CASSVEGQSSYNEQFF.

The chain is built from TRBV2 and TRBJ2-7; 9 bases line up with TRBD2. The junction had 8 bases not matched to a gene; V was cut back by 7 bases and J by 10 bases. Per germline, CDR1 SNHLY and CDR2 FYNNEI. This CDR3 is built from 12 residues. The CDR3 spells CASMLSGGLQYF. In DNA, the CDR3 is TGTGCCAGCATGTTGAGCGGGGGGTTACAGTACTTC.

This chain links TRBV19 with TRBJ2-3, with D hard to call. Trimming left V 5 bases short and J 4 bases short, with 10 bases between. CDR1 is LNHDA and CDR2 is SQIVND in the germline V gene (reference sequence). This CDR3 has 13 amino acids. Here the CDR3 reads CASSEPDPDTQYF. For the CDR3, the DNA is TGTGCCAGTAGTGAACCCGACCCAGATACGCAGTATTTT.

This chain connects TRBV3-1 (or the pseudogene TRBV3-2) to TRBJ2-3; 7 nucleotides line up with TRBD1. CDR3 length: 13 residues. Germline values: CDR1 LGHDT, CDR2 YNNKEL (reference sequence). Losses at the gene ends were 8 bases for V and 1 base for J; bases not matched to a gene: 3. The CDR3 DNA sequence: TGTGCCAGCTCCGACAGGGGCACAGATACGCAGTATTTT. This gives the protein CASSDRGTDTQYF.

The chain employs TRBV4-1 and TRBJ2-2; 7 nucleotides agree with TRBD2. In germline, CDR1 is MGHRA, CDR2 YSYEKL. The CDR3 extends over 19 amino acids. Trimming took 0 bases from V and 0 from J; bases not matched to a gene: 10. CDR3 in amino acids: CASSQDRGVLTANTGELFF. The CDR3 DNA follows: TGCGCCAGCAGCCAAGATCGGGGGGTTCTTACCGCGAACACCGGGGAGCTGTTTTTT.

The gene calls are TRBV6-2 or TRBV6-3 and TRBJ2-1; TRBD2 matches 7 bases. Trimming took 2 bases from V and 7 from J; bases not matched to a gene: 8. Germline V gene lookup returns CDR1 MNHEY and CDR2 SVGEGT. The length of the CDR3 is 15 residues. CDR3 sequence: CASSYVPGGTNEQFF. CDR3 sequence (DNA): TGTGCCAGCAGTTACGTCCCGGGGGGTACGAATGAGCAGTTCTTC.

The rearrangement uses TRBV7-2 and TRBJ1-6; D is unresolved. V was shortened by 5 bases and J by 3 bases, with 8 bases between the two germline ends. Germline V CDR1 and CDR2: SGHTA, FQGNSA. The CDR3 is made up of 14 amino acids. The CDR3 DNA reads TGTGCCAGCAGCCCCACGAGCTATAATTCACCCCTCCACTTT. Translating it yields CASSPTSYNSPLHF.

This sequence joins TRBV6-4 and TRBJ2-1; D unclear. CDR1 is MRHNA and CDR2 is SNTAGT in the germline V gene. Between the trimmed V and J ends, which lost 0 bases and 10 bases, there was a span of 13 bases. This CDR3 contains 14 residues. The CDR3 coding sequence is TGTGCCAGCAGTGACTCACCTAGGATCGGGGAGCAGTTCTTC. Translation: CASSDSPRIGEQFF.

The chain uses TRBV5-1 and TRBJ2-5, with D hard to call. This CDR3 contains 13 residues. Germline V CDR1 and CDR2: SGHRS, YFSETQ. Trimming pared 4 bases from V and 0 bases from J, leaving 7 bases between. The CDR3 coding sequence is TGCGCCAGCAGCCCGACGTACCAAGAGACCCAGTACTTC. This encodes CASSPTYQETQYF.

The chain joins TRBV7-2 to TRBJ2-7; TRBD2 is a possible D gene (7 bases). Germline loops: CDR1 SGHTA, CDR2 FQGNSA. The CDR3 has 15 residues. V dropped 5 bases and J dropped 5 bases, with 19 bases sitting between them. Here the CDR3 reads CASSLIGGPSNEQYF. Written as DNA, the CDR3 is TGTGCCAGCAGCCTCATCGGGGGGCCTTCTAACGAGCAGTACTTC.